The TCR beta chain under discussion was sequenced for a study of blood T cell repertoires in COVID-19. Study-wide context: Each recovered donor of Cohort 3 presented with two negative PCRs, clearance, or symptom resolution.

Germline trimming cut 3 bases from V and 7 bases from J; bases unmatched to any gene: 2. This CDR3 is 11 amino acids long. Germline loops: CDR1 GTSNPN, CDR2 SVGIG (reference sequence). As originally analysed: Amplifying reference gene primers gave estimates of nucleated cell counts. The protocol was immunoSEQ multiplex PCR, while the TCRdb copy is restricted to in-frame clones and leaves out a portion. V and J calls and clone size are copied from that table; D and trimming were computed from the DNA. Of around 360,000 clones in the sample, approximately 89% were seen once. Participant reports of clinical history set cohort assignment.

The chain recombines TRBV30 with TRBJ1-2; 7 nucleotides agree with TRBD1. This TCR was recovered from a man aged 35 to 55 in a cohort exposed to, infected with or recovered from COVID-19 (not recorded which). The sequenced sample consisted of PBMCs or T cells enriched from blood (not recorded which). The CDR3: CAWRAGGGYTF. The CDR3, as DNA: TGTGCCTGGAGAGCAGGGGGTGGCTACACCTTC.